The 3 T cell receptor beta chains below come from one sample, sequenced in a study of vaccination and CD4 T cells after COVID-19. These TCRs' antigens remain unknown. Oncomine TCR Beta short-read sequencing was applied to DNA from cultured CD4+ T cells. TCRdb redid the calling of the PCR reads with MiXCR, one entry per CDR3 protein. The sample contains approximately 15,000 distinct CDR3 sequences, under 40% of which appear only once. Described treatment: roughly 10-day PBMC culture with coronavirus spike peptide pools or control peptides (ViraFEST assay). Input material: CD4+ T cells from blood, cultured in vitro. The receptors were sampled from a human donor who had recovered from COVID-19.

This chain joins TRBV25-1 and TRBJ1-5; 9 bases fit TRBD1. The CDR3 contains 13 residues. Germline CDR1 is MGHDK and CDR2 is SYGVNS. V gave up 8 bases and J gave up 11 bases; unmatched junction bases: 10. The CDR3 DNA follows: TGTGCCAGCTCGGGACAGGGAATCCGGGCCCAGCATTTT. Protein: CASSGQGIRAQHF. The whole variable domain, remainder taken from reference TRBV25-1 and TRBJ1-5, is EADIYQTPRYLVIGTGKKITLECSQTMGHDKMYWYQQDPGMELHLIHYSYGVNSTEKGDLSSESTVSRIRTEHFPLTLESARPSHTSQYLCASSGQGIRAQHFGDGTRLSIL.

The rearrangement joins TRBV7-8 to TRBJ2-5; 7 bases align to TRBD1. Germline-derived CDR1 and CDR2 are SGHVS and FQNEAQ. The CDR3 consists of 14 residues. The V segment lost 5 bases and the J segment 4 bases; nucleotides outside the gene matches: 7. The CDR3 loop reads CASSGPSGGETQYF. The CDR3 DNA reads as TGTGCCAGCAGCGGCCCCTCAGGGGGAGAGACCCAGTACTTC. Combining the CDR3 with reference TRBV7-8 and TRBJ2-5 gives the whole variable domain GAGVSQSPRYKVAKRGQDVALRCDPISGHVSLFWYQQALGQGPEFLTYFQNEAQLDKSGLPSDRFFAERPEGSVSTLKIQRTQQEDSAVYLCASSGPSGGETQYFGPGTRLLVL.

The table lists this clonotype with a few counts. This chain connects TRBV4-2 to TRBJ1-5; D might be TRBD1 (6 bases). V was trimmed by 0 bases and J by 4 bases, leaving 16 bases between them. The length of the CDR3 is 17 residues. Looked up from germline, CDR1 is LGHNA and CDR2 is YNFKEQ. The CDR3 is CASSQDSWTASNQPQHF. In nucleotides, the CDR3 is TGTGCCAGCAGCCAAGATAGTTGGACAGCCTCTAATCAGCCCCAGCATTTT.